This is a list of T cell receptor beta chains from one sample in a study of neurological immune-mediated disorders. TCRdb reprocessed the 5' RACE reads with MiXCR, giving one entry per CDR3 protein. The data contain about 65,000 distinct CDR3 sequences, more than 3.5% of them seen just once; the ten biggest clones take up roughly 2.7%. Sequencing was done on a sample of PBMCs. All receptors derive from a man aged 50 to 60 with multiple sclerosis. CDR3s include the opening cysteine and the closing phenylalanine or tryptophan. A D gene is named only where the DNA matches it firmly. For some rows the clone size is stated as once, few or many, or as a class when expanded; others skip it.

clone_size	v_call	j_call	d_call	cdr3_nt	cdr3_aa
few	TRBV12-3/TRBV12-4	TRBJ2-3	-	TGTGCCAGCAGTTTCGGGAACACAGATACGCAGTATTTT	CASSFGNTDTQYF
few	TRBV19	TRBJ2-1	-	TGTGCCAGTAGTATGCGAGGAGGCAATGAGCAGTTCTTC	CASSMRGGNEQFF
many	TRBV7-2	TRBJ2-3	TRBD2	TGTGCCAGCAGCTTAAGCCAGGGACTATGGGATACGCAGTATTTT	CASSLSQGLWDTQYF
many	TRBV20-1	TRBJ1-6	TRBD1	TGCAGTGTGGGACAGACAAATTCACCCCTCAACTTT	CSVGQTNSPLNF
-	TRBV20-1	TRBJ1-2	-	TGCAGTGCTAGAGACGGCAGCAGCTACTATGGCTACACCTTC	CSARDGSSYYGYTF
many	TRBV12-3/TRBV12-4	TRBJ1-1	-	TGTGCCAGCAGTCTACCTCCGGGAACCCAAGCTTTCTTT	CASSLPPGTQAFF
many	TRBV5-5	TRBJ2-2	TRBD2	TGTGCCAGCAGCATCAGCGGGGGGAACGCGAACACCGGGGAGCTGTTTTTT	CASSISGGNANTGELFF
-	TRBV20-1	TRBJ1-1	-	TGCAGTGCCCCAAGCGGAACTGAAGCTTTCTTT	CSAPSGTEAFF
many	TRBV13	TRBJ1-4	TRBD1	TGTGCCAGCAGCCTTACAGGGGATGAAAAACTGTTTTTT	CASSLTGDEKLFF
medium-sized	TRBV9	TRBJ2-1	TRBD1	TGTGCCAGCAGCGCCGGGACAGGGGGTTTCAATGAGCAGTTCTTC	CASSAGTGGFNEQFF
few	TRBV7-8	TRBJ1-1	-	TGTGCCAGCAGGAGGCGGGGGGGGCGGAGGACTGAAGCTTTCTTT	CASRRRGGRRTEAFF
-	TRBV15	TRBJ2-7	-	TGTGCCACCAGCGTAGCGAAACCCTACGAGCAGTACTTC	CATSVAKPYEQYF
many	TRBV20-1	TRBJ2-1	TRBD2	TGCAGTGCTAGGGTCGGGGGGAGCTCCTACAATGAGCAGTTCTTC	CSARVGGSSYNEQFF
many	TRBV9	TRBJ2-3	TRBD1	TGTGCCAGCAGCGTACCCCGCGGGACAGGGTTCGCAGATACGCAGTATTTT	CASSVPRGTGFADTQYF